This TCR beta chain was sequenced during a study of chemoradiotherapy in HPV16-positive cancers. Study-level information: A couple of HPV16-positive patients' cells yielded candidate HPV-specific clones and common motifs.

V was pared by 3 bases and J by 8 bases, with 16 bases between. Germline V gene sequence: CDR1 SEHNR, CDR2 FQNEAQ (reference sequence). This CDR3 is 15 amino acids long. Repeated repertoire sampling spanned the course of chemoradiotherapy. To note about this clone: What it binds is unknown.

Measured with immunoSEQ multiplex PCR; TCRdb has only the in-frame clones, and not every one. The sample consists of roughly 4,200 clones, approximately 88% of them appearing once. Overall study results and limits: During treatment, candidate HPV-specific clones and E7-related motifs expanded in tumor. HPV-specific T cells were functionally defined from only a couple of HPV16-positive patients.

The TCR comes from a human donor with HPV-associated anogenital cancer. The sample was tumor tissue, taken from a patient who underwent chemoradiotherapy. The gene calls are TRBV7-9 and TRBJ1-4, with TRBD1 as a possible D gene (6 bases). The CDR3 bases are TGTGCCAGCAGCTTTAGCGGGGGCGGTAACGAAAAACTGTTTTTT. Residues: CASSFSGGGNEKLFF.